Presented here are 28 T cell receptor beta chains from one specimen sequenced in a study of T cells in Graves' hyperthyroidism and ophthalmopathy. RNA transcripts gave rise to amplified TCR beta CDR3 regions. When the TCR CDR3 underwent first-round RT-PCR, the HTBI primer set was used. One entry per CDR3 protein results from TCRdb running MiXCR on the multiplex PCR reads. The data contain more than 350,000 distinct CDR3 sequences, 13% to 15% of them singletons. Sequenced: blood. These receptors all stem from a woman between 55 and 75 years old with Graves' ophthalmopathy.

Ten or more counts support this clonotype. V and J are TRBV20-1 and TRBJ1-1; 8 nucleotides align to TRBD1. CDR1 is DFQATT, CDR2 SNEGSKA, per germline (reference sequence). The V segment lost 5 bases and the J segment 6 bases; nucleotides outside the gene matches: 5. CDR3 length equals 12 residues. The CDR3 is CSARTGSSEAFF. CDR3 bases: TGCAGTGCTCGGACAGGGTCGTCTGAAGCTTTCTTT.

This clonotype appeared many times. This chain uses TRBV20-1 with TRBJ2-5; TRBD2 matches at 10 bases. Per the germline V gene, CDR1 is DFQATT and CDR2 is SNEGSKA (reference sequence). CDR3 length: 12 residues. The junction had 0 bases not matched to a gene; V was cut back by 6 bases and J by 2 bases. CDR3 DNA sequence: TGCAGTGCAGCGGGAGGGCAAGAGACCCAGTACTTC. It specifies CSAAGGQETQYF.

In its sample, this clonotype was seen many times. The chain's CDR3 is CASSSPSGPNTGELFF. The CDR3 coding sequence is TGTGCCAGCAGTTCTCCTAGCGGGCCGAACACCGGGGAGCTGTTTTTT. This chain connects TRBV27 to TRBJ2-2; 8 nucleotides agree with TRBD2. The CDR3 consists of 16 residues. Unmatched junction bases numbered 4, after V lost 4 bases and J lost 0 bases. CDR1 is MNHEY and CDR2 is SMNVEV in the germline V gene (reference sequence).

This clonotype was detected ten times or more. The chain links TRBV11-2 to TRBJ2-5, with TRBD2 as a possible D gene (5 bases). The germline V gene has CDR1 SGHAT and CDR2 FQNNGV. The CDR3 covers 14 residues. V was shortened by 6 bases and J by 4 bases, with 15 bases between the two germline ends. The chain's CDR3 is CASSFTRAAETQYF. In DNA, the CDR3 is TGTGCCAGCAGTTTTACGAGGGCAGCAGAGACCCAGTACTTC.

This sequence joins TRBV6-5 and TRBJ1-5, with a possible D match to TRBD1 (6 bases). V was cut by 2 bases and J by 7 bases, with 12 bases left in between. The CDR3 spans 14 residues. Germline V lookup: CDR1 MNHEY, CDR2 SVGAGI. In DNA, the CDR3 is TGTGCCAGCAGTTACGGGGGGGCGCGGCAGCCCCAGCATTTT. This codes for CASSYGGARQPQHF.

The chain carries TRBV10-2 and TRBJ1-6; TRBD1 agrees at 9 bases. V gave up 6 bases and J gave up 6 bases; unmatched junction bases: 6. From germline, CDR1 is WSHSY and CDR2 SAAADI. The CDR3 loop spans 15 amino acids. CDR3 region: CASREQGAANSPLHF. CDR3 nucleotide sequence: TGCGCCAGCAGGGAACAGGGGGCCGCTAATTCACCCCTCCACTTT.

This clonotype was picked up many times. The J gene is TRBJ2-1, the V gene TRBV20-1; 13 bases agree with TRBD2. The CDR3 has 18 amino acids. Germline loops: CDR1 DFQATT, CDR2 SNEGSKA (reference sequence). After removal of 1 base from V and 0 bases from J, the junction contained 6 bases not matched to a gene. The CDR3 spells CSARGGLAGPSSYNEQFF. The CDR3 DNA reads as TGCAGTGCTAGAGGGGGACTAGCGGGACCCAGCTCCTACAATGAGCAGTTCTTC.

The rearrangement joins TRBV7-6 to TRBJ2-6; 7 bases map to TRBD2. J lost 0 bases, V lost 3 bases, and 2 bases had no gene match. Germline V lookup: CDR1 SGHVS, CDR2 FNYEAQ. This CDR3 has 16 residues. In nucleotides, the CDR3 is TGTGCCAGCAGCTTGGGGGGGGACTCTGGGGCCAACGTCCTGACTTTC. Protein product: CASSLGGDSGANVLTF.

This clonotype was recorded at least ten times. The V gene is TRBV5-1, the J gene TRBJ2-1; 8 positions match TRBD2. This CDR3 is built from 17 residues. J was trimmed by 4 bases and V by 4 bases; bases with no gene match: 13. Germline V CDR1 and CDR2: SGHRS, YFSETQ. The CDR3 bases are TGCGCCAGCAGCGGGGGCGGGGGGACTCCACAATACAATGAGCAGTTCTTC. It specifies CASSGGGGTPQYNEQFF.

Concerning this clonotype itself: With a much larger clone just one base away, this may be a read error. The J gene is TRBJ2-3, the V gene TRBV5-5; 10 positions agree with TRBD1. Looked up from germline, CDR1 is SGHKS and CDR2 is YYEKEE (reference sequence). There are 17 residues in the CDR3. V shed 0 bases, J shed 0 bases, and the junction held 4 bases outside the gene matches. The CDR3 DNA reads TGTGCCAGCAGCTTGGGGGACAGGGGTGCTAGCACAGATACGCAGTATTTT. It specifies CASSLGDRGASTDTQYF.

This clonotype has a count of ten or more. The CDR3 here is CASSLDWTGNEKLFF. CDR3 nucleotide sequence: TGTGCCAGCAGCTTAGATTGGACAGGGAATGAAAAACTGTTTTTT. This chain connects TRBV11-2 to TRBJ1-4; TRBD1 agrees at 8 bases. This CDR3 contains 15 residues. The ends lost 0 bases at V and 5 bases at J; junction bases unmatched: 2. The germline V gene encodes CDR1 SGHAT and CDR2 FQNNGV. The full variable domain, completed using reference TRBV11-2 and TRBJ1-4, is EAGVAQSPRYKIIEKRQSVAFWCNPISGHATLYWYQQILGQGPKLLIQFQNNGVVDDSQLPKDRFSAERLKGVDSTLKIQPAKLEDSAVYLCASSLDWTGNEKLFFGSGTQLSVL.

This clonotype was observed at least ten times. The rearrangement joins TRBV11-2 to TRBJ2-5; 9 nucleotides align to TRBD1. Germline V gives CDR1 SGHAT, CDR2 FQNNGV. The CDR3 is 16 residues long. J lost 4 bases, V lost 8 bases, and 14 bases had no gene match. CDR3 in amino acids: CASATGDRVSAETQYF. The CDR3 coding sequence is TGTGCCAGCGCCACCGGGGACAGGGTGTCCGCAGAGACCCAGTACTTC.

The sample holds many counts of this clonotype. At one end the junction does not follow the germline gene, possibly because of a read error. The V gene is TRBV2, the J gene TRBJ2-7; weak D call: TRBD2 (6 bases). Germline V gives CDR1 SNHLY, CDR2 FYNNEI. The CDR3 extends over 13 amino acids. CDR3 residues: CARSESRDGEQYF. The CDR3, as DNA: TGTGCCCGCAGCGAGTCGCGGGACGGGGAGCAGTACTTC.

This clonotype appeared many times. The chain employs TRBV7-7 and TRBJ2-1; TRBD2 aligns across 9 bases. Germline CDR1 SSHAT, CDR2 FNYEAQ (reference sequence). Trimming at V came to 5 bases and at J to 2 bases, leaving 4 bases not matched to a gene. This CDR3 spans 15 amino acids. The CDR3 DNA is TGTGCCAGCAGCCCTAGCGGGGACACCTACAATGAGCAGTTCTTC. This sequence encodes CASSPSGDTYNEQFF.

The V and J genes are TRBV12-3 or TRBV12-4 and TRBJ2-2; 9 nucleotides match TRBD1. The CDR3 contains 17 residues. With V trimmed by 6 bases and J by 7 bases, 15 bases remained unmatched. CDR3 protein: CASSRTPVGTGYGELFF. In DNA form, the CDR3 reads TGTGCCAGCAGCCGAACCCCCGTCGGGACAGGGTACGGGGAGCTGTTTTTT.

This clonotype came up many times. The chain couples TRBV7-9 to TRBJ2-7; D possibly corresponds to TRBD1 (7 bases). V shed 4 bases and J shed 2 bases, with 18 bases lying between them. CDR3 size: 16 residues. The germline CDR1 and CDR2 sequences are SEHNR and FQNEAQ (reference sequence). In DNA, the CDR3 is TGTGCCAGCAGCTCGTTCGACAGGGCGGGACCCTACGAGCAGTACTTC. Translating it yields CASSSFDRAGPYEQYF. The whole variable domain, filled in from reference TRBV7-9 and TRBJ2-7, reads DTGVSQNPRHKITKRGQNVTFRCDPISEHNRLYWYRQTLGQGPEFLTYFQNEAQLEKSRLLSDRFSAERPKGSFSTLEIQRTEQGDSAMYLCASSSFDRAGPYEQYFGPGTRLTVT.

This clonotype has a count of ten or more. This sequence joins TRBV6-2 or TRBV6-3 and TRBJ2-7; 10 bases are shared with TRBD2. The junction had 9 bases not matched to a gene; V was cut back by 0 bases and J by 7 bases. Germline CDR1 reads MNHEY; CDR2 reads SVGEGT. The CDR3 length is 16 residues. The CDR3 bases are TGTGCCAGCAGTTACTCAAGGACTAGCGGATCCTTTGAGCAGTACTTC. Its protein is CASSYSRTSGSFEQYF.

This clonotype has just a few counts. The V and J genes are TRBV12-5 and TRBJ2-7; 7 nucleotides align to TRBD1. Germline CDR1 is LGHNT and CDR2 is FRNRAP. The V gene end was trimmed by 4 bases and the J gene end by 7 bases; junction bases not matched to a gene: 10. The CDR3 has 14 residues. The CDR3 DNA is TGTGCTAGTGGTTACTACAGGGGAATGGGGGAGCAGTACTTC. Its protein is CASGYYRGMGEQYF.

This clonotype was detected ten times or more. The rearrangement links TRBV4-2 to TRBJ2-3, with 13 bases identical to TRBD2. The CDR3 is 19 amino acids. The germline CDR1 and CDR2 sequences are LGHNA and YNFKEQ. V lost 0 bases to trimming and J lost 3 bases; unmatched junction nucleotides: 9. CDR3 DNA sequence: TGTGCCAGCAGCCAAGAGTGGACTAGCGGGAGAAGAGGGACAGATACGCAGTATTTT. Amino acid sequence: CASSQEWTSGRRGTDTQYF.

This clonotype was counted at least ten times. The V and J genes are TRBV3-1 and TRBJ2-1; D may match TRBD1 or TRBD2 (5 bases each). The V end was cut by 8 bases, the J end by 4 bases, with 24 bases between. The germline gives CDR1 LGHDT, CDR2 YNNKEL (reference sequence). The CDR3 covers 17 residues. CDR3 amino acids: CASSGPGMGEPYNEQFF. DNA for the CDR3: TGTGCCAGCTCCGGCCCGGGGATGGGGGAGCCATACAATGAGCAGTTCTTC.

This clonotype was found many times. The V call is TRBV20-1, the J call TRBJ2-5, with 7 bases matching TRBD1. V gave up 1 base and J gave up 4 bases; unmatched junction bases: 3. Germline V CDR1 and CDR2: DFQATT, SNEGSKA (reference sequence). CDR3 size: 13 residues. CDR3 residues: CSARVAGGETQYF. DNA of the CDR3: TGCAGTGCTAGAGTAGCAGGGGGAGAGACCCAGTACTTC.

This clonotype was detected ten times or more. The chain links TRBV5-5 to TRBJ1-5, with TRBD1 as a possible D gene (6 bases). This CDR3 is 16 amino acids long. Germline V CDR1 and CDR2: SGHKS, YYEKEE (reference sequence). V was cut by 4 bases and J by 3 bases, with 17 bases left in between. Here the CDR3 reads CASSLYDRLANQPQHF. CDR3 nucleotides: TGTGCCAGCAGCCTATATGACAGGCTGGCCAATCAGCCCCAGCATTTT.

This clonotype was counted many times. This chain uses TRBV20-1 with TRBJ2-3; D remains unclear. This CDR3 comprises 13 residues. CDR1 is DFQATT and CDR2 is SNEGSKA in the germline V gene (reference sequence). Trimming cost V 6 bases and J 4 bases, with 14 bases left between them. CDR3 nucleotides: TGCAGTGCAGATGGACCGGCGGCAGATACGCAGTATTTT. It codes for CSADGPAADTQYF.

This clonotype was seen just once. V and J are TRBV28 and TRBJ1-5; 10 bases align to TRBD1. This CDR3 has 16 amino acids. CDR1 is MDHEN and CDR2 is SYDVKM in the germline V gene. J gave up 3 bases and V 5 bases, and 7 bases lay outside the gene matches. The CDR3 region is CASSRTGGGDNQPQHF. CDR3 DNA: TGTGCCAGCAGTAGGACAGGGGGGGGGGACAATCAGCCCCAGCATTTT.

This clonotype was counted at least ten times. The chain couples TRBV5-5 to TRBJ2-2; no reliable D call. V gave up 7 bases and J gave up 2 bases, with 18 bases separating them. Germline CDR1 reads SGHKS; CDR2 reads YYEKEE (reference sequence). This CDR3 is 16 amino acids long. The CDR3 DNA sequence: TGTGCCAGCGGCACGCTCCCACCGACAAACACCGGGGAGCTGTTTTTT. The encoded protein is CASGTLPPTNTGELFF.

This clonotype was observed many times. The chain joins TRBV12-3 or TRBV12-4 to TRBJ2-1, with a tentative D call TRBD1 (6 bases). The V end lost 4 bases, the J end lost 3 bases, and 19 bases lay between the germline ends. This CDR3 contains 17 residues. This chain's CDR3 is CASSSPDRLFVYNEQFF. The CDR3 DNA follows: TGTGCCAGCAGTTCGCCAGACAGGTTGTTCGTCTACAATGAGCAGTTCTTC.

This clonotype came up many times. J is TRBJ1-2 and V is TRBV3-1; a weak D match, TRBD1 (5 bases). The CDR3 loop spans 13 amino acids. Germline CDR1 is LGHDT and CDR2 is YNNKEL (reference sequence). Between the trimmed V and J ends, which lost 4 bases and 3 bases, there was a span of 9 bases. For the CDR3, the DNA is TGTGCCAGCAGCCCCTGGACACACTATGGCTACACCTTC. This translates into CASSPWTHYGYTF.

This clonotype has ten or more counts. CDR3 DNA sequence: TGTGCCAGCAGTGAACGGGGGCCCAATGAGCAGTTCTTC. This sequence encodes CASSERGPNEQFF. The chain has TRBV2 and TRBJ2-1, with D perhaps given as TRBD1 or TRBD2 (6 bases each). The CDR3 length is 13 residues. V lost 2 bases and J lost 6, with 8 bases in between. Germline V lookup: CDR1 SNHLY, CDR2 FYNNEI.